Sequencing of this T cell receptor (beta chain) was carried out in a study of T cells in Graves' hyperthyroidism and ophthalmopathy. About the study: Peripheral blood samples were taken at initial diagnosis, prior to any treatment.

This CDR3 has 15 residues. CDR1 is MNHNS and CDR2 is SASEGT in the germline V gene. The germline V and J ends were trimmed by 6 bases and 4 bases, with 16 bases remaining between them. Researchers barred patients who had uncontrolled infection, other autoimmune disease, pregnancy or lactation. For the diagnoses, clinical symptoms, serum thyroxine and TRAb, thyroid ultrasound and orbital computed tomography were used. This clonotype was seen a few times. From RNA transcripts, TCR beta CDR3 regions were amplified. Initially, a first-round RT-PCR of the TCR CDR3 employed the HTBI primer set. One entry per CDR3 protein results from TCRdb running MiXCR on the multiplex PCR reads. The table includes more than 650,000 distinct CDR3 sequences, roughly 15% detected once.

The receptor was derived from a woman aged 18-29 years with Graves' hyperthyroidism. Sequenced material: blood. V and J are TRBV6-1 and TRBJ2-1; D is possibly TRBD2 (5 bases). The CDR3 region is CASRPLFSGYNEQFF. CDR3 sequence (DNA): TGTGCCAGCAGGCCACTCTTCAGCGGTTACAATGAGCAGTTCTTC.